This TCR beta chain was identified in a study of blood T cell repertoires in COVID-19. V was shortened by 2 bases and J by 7 bases, with 11 bases between the two germline ends. This CDR3 contains 13 residues. CDR1 and CDR2 (germline): MGHRA, YSYEKL. The data were produced by immunoSEQ multiplex PCR, yet TCRdb's version contains in-frame clones alone and is incomplete. The repertoire holds tens of thousands of clones, with about 87% as singletons. The sample comprised peripheral blood. The clonotype was recovered from a human donor with active COVID-19. The donor label of this sample is uncertain. V is TRBV4-1 and J is TRBJ1-2; the D is unclear. CDR3 region: CASSQRSGFGYTF. For the CDR3, the DNA is TGCGCCAGCAGCCAAAGGTCGGGGTTTGGCTACACCTTC.